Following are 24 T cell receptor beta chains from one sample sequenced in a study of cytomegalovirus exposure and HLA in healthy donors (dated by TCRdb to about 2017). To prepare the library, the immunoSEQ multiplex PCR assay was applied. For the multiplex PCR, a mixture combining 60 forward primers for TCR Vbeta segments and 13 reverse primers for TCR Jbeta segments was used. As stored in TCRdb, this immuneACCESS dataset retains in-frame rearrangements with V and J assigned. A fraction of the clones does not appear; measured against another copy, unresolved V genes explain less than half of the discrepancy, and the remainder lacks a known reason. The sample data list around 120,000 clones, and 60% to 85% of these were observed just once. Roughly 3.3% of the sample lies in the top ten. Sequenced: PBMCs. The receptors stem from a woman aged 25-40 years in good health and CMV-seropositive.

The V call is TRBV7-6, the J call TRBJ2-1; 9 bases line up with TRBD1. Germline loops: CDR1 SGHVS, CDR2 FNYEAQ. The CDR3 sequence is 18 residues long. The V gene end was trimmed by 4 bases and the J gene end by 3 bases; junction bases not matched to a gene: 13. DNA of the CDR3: TGTGCCAGCAGCTCCCCCGAGACAGGGGGGGGGCACTACAATGAGCAGTTCTTC. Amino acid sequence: CASSSPETGGGHYNEQFF.

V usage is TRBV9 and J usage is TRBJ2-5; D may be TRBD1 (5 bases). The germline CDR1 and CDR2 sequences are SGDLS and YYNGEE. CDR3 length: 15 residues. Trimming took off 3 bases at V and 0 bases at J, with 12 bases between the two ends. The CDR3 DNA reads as TGTGCCAGCAGCGGCGACAGACCGTACCAAGAGACCCAGTACTTC. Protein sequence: CASSGDRPYQETQYF. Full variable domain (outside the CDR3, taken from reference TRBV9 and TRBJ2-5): DSGVTQTPKHLITATGQRVTLRCSPRSGDLSVYWYQQSLDQGLQFLIQYYNGEERAKGNILERFSAQQFPDLHSELNLSSLELGDSALYFCASSGDRPYQETQYFGPGTRLLVL.

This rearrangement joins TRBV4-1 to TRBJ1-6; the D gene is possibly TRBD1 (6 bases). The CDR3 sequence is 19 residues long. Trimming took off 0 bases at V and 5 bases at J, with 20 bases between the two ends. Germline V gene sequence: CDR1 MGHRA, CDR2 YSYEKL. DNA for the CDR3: TGCGCCAGCAGCCAAGAAACAGGGTTTGGGTCCACTAATAATTCACCCCTCCACTTT. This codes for CASSQETGFGSTNNSPLHF.

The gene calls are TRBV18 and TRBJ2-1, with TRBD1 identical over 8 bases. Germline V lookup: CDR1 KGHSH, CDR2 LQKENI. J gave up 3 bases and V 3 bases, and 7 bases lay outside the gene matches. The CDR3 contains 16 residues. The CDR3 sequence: CASSPTQGVGYNEQFF. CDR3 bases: TGTGCCAGCTCACCTACACAGGGGGTTGGCTACAATGAGCAGTTCTTC.

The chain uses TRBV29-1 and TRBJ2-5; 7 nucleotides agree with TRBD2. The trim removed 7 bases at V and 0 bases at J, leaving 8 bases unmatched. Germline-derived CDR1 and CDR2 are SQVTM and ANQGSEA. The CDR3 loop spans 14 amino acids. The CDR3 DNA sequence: TGCAGCGCACGACTAGCAGACAACCAAGAGACCCAGTACTTC. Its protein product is CSARLADNQETQYF.

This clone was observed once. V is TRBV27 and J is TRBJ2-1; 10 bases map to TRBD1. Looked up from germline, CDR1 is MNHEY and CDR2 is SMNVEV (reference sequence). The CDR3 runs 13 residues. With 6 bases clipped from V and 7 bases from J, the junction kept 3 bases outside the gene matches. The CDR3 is CASRLDRGNEQFF. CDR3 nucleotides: TGTGCCAGCAGGCTGGACAGGGGGAATGAGCAGTTCTTC.

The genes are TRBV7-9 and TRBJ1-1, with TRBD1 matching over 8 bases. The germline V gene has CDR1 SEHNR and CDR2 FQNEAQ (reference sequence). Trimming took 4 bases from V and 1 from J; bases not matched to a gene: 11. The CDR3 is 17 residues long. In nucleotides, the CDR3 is TGTGCCAGCAGCTCGTGGGGACAGGCAATCGGGAACACTGAAGCTTTCTTT. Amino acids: CASSSWGQAIGNTEAFF.

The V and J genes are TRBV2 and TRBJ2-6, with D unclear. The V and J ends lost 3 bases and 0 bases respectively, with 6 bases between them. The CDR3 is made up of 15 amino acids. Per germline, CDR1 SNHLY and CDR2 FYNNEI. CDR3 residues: CASSDWSSGANVLTF. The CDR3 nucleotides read TGTGCCAGCAGTGATTGGAGCTCTGGGGCCAACGTCCTGACTTTC.

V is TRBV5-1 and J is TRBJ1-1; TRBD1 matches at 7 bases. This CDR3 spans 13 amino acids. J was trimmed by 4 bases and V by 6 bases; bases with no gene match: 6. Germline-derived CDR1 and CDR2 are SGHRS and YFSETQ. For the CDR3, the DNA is TGCGCCAGCATGACAGGGACGGGCACTGAAGCTTTCTTT. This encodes CASMTGTGTEAFF.

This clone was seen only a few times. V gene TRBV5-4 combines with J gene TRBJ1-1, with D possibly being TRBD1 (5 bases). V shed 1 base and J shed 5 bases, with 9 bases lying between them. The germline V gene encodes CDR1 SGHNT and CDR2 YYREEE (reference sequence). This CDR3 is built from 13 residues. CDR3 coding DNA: TGTGCCAGCAGCTTGAGCGGGGGGACTGAAGCTTTCTTT. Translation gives CASSLSGGTEAFF.

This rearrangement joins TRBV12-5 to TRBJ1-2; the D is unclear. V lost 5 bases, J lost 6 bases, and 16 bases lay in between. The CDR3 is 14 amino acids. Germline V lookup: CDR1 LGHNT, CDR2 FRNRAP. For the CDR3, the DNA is TGTGCTAGTGGTCCGCCCTCCCAGAATAATGGCTACACCTTC. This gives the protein CASGPPSQNNGYTF.

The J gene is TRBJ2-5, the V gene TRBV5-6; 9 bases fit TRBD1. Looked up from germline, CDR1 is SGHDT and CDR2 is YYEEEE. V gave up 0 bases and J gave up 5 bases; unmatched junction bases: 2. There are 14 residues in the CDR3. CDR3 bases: TGTGCCAGCAGCTTGGGGGACAGGGCCGAGACCCAGTACTTC. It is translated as CASSLGDRAETQYF.

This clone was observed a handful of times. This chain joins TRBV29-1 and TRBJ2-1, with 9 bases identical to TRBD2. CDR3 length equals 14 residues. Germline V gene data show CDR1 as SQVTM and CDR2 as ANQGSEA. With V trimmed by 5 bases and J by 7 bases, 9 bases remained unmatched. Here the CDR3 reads CSVNGRRGGNEQFF. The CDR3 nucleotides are TGCAGCGTTAATGGAAGGCGGGGGGGTAATGAGCAGTTCTTC.

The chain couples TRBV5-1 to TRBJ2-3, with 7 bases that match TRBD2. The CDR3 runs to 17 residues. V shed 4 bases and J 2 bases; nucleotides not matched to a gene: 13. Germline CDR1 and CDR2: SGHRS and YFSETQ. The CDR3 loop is CASSPAGGGTVTDTQYF. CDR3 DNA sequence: TGCGCCAGCAGCCCCGCGGGCGGGGGTACTGTCACAGATACGCAGTATTTT.

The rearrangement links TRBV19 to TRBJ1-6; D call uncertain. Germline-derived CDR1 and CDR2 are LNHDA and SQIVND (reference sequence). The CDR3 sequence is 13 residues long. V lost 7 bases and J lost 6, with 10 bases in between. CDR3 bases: TGTGCCAGTACGGCCGGAGGTAATTCACCCCTCCACTTT. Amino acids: CASTAGGNSPLHF. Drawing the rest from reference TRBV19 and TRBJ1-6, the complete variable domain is DGGITQSPKYLFRKEGQNVTLSCEQNLNHDAMYWYRQDPGQGLRLIYYSQIVNDFQKGDIAEGYSVSREKKESFPLTVTSAQKNPTAFYLCASTAGGNSPLHFGNGTRLTVT.

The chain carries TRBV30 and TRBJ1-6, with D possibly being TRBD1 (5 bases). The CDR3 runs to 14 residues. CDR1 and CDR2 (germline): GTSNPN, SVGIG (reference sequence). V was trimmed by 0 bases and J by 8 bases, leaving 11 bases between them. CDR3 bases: TGTGCCTGGAGTGTTTGGGTAGGGGATTCACCCCTCCACTTT. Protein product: CAWSVWVGDSPLHF.

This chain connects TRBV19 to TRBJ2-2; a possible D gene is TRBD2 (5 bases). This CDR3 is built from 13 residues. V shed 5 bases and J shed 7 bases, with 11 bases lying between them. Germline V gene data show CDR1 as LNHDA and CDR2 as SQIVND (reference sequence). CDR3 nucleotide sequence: TGTGCCAGTAGTGGAGGACGAGGCGGGGAGCTGTTTTTT. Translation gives CASSGGRGGELFF.

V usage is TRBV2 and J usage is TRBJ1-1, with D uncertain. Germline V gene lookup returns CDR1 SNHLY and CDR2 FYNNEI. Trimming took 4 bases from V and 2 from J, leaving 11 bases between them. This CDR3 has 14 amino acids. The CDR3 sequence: CASSVARINTEAFF. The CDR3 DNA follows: TGTGCCAGCAGTGTGGCAAGAATAAACACTGAAGCTTTCTTT.

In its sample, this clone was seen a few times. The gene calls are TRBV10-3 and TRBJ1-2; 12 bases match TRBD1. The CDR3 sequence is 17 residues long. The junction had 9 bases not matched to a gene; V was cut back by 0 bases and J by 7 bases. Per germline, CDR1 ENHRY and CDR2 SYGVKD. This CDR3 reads CAISESYSGTGGGGYTF. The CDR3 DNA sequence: TGTGCCATCAGTGAGTCCTACTCCGGGACAGGGGGCGGTGGCTACACCTTC.

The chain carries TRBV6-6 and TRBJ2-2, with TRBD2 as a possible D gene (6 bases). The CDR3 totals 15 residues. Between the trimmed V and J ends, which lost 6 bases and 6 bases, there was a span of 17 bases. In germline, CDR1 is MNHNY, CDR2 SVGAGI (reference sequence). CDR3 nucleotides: TGTGCCAGCAGCCCCCTGGAGGGGCGGTCCGGGGAGCTGTTTTTT. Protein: CASSPLEGRSGELFF.

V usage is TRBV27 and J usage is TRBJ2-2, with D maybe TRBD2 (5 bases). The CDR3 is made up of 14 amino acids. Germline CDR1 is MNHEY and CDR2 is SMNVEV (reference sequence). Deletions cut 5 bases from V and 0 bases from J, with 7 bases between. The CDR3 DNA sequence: TGTGCCAGCAGTGGAGGTACGAACACCGGGGAGCTGTTTTTT. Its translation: CASSGGTNTGELFF.

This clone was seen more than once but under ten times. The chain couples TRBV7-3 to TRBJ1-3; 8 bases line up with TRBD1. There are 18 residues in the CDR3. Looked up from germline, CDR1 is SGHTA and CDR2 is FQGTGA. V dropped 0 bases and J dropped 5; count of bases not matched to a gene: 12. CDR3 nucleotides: TGTGCCAGCAGCTTAACGTCAGGTTTCAGGACAGGGCGAAACACCATATATTTT. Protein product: CASSLTSGFRTGRNTIYF.

The CDR3 protein is CASTQGGGTDTQYF. The CDR3 DNA reads as TGTGCCAGCACTCAGGGGGGAGGCACAGATACGCAGTATTTT. V is TRBV6-1 and J is TRBJ2-3; TRBD1 might be the D (7 bases). Trimming took off 7 bases at V and 1 base at J, with 12 bases between the two ends. The CDR3 totals 14 residues. Looked up from germline, CDR1 is MNHNS and CDR2 is SASEGT.

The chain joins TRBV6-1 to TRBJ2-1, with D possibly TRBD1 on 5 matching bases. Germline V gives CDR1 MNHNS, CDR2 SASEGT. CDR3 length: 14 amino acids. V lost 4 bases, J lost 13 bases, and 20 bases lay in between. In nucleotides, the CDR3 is TGTGCCAGCAGTGGAGAAGGGGTTAGTTCCAGTCAGTTCTTC. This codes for CASSGEGVSSSQFF.